Detailed here is one T cell receptor beta chain. A second PCR, run for about 7 to 11 cycles, used a sample-barcoded 5' primer plus a J-beta primer mix. TCRdb re-called the 5' RACE reads through MiXCR, storing one row per CDR3 protein. The table records 750,000 to 1,000,000 distinct CDR3 sequences, about 28% of them present only once. V lost 6 bases and J 6 bases, leaving 19 bases between the germline ends. The V gene's germline CDR1 is DFQATT and CDR2 SNEGSKA (reference sequence). The CDR3 totals 14 residues. The data stem from a study of blood T cells in healthy people across ages. Another study also made use of these data, one on T cells of mothers and their children.

This clonotype was sampled from a woman aged 40 to 49 in good health. This chain connects TRBV20-1 to TRBJ2-3; perhaps TRBD1 as D (6 bases). Sample: blood. The CDR3 region has the DNA TGCAGTGCCACACAGGGTAGGCTTTGGGATACGCAGTATTTT. Its protein is CSATQGRLWDTQYF.